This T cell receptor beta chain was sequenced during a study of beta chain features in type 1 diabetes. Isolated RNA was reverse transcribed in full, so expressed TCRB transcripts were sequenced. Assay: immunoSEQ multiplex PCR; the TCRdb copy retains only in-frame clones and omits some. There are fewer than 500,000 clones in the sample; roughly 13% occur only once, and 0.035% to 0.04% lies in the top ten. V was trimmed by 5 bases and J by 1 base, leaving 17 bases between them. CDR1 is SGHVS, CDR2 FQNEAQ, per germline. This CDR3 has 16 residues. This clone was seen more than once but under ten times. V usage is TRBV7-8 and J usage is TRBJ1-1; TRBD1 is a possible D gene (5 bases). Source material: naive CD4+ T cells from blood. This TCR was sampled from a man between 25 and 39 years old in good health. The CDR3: CASSPRRDRPNTEAFF. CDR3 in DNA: TGTGCCAGCAGCCCCCGACGTGACAGACCGAACACTGAAGCTTTCTTT.